Each of the 24 T cell receptor beta chains below was sequenced from the same sample in a study of post-analysis software for immune sequencing data. Study-level points and caveats: TRBV segments more frequent in patients than in controls numbered roughly 5 and included TRBV5-6, TRBV5-1 and TRBV20-1.

cDNA libraries for TCR beta contained unique molecular identifiers. TCRdb ran MiXCR on the PCR reads and lists one entry per CDR3 protein. The table records hundreds of thousands of distinct CDR3 sequences, about 60% of them present only once. These receptors' antigens are unknown. Specimen: blood. Source of these receptors: a girl aged 2-15 years with multiple sclerosis.

The chain joins TRBV12-3 or TRBV12-4 to TRBJ2-7; 10 bases align to TRBD2. Gene TRBJ2-4 matches the end of the DNA better, so the J call may be wrong. CDR3 length: 14 amino acids. For the CDR3, the DNA is TGTGCCAGCAGTTTATCTAGCGGGAGAGACATTCAGTACTTC. Its protein product is CASSLSSGRDIQYF.

This clonotype was seen a handful of times. This chain uses TRBV19 with TRBJ2-1; the match to TRBD2 covers 10 bases. The CDR3 has 15 amino acids. CDR1 LNHDA and CDR2 SQIVND come from the germline V gene (reference sequence). The V and J ends lost 10 bases and 1 base, in that order; junction bases with no gene match: 7. CDR3 in DNA: TGTGCCACCAGACGACTAGCGGGTTCCTACAATGAGCAGTTCTTC. Amino acid sequence: CATRRLAGSYNEQFF.

The chain combines TRBV5-6 with TRBJ2-5, with 8 nucleotides matching TRBD1. Germline loops: CDR1 SGHDT, CDR2 YYEEEE. The CDR3 consists of 12 residues. The junction had 6 bases not matched to a gene; V was cut back by 1 base and J by 13 bases. CDR3 nucleotide sequence: TGTGCCAGCAGCTTGCAGGGGGCGAGATGGTACTTC. Its translation is CASSLQGARWYF.

Only a few counts were recorded for this clonotype. The genes are TRBV11-2 and TRBJ2-6; D is undetermined. Germline CDR1 SGHAT, CDR2 FQNNGV. The CDR3 runs to 18 residues. V lost 0 bases and J lost 5, with 17 bases in between. CDR3 in DNA: TGTGCCAGCAGCTTAGATATCGTAGTTCTAAATCGGGCCAACGTCCTGACTTTC. Its protein product is CASSLDIVVLNRANVLTF.

The chain recombines TRBV7-2 with TRBJ2-1, with 9 nucleotides matching TRBD2. The CDR3 extends over 16 amino acids. V dropped 0 bases and J dropped 5; count of bases not matched to a gene: 5. From germline, CDR1 is SGHTA and CDR2 FQGNSA. CDR3 nucleotide sequence: TGTGCCAGCAGCTTAGCATCTCTAGCGGGGAACAATGAGCAGTTCTTC. It specifies CASSLASLAGNNEQFF.

This chain joins TRBV11-2 and TRBJ2-1, with D tentatively TRBD1 (6 bases). The germline V gene has CDR1 SGHAT and CDR2 FQNNGV. V lost 5 bases, J lost 2 bases, and 16 bases lay in between. The CDR3 extends over 16 amino acids. The chain's CDR3 is CASSLARRGPYNEQFF. The CDR3 nucleotides read TGTGCCAGCAGCCTAGCCCGCAGGGGCCCCTACAATGAGCAGTTCTTC.

The CDR3, as DNA: TGTGCCAGCAGCCTCCCCCGCGGGGACGAAGAGACCCAGTACTTC. This encodes CASSLPRGDEETQYF. V and J are TRBV3-1 and TRBJ2-5; D is possibly TRBD2 (6 bases). V was trimmed by 4 bases and J by 3 bases, leaving 15 bases between them. Germline CDR1 LGHDT, CDR2 YNNKEL (reference sequence). The length of the CDR3 is 15 residues.

The V call is TRBV12-3 or TRBV12-4, the J call TRBJ1-5; TRBD1 agrees at 7 bases. The CDR3 length is 15 residues. Trimming at V came to 6 bases and at J to 0 bases, leaving 5 bases not matched to a gene. The DNA for the CDR3 is TGTGCCAGCAGGCCGCCAGGGGGTAGCAATCAGCCCCAGCATTTT. This translates into CASRPPGGSNQPQHF.

The chain carries TRBV7-8 and TRBJ1-2, with 8 bases fitting TRBD1. V shed 5 bases and J 1 base; nucleotides not matched to a gene: 3. The CDR3 runs 14 residues. CDR1 SGHVS and CDR2 FQNEAQ come from the germline V gene. The CDR3 bases are TGTGCCAGCAGCCGGACAGGGCTTAACTATGGCTACACCTTC. The encoded protein is CASSRTGLNYGYTF.

In this sample, this clonotype turned up a few times. The chain has TRBV29-1 and TRBJ2-1; maybe TRBD2 (5 bases). This CDR3 is 14 amino acids long. V was clipped by 4 bases and J by 0 bases, with 10 bases between them. Per germline, CDR1 SQVTM and CDR2 ANQGSEA. The CDR3 sequence is CSVGSGSSYNEQFF. CDR3 coding DNA: TGCAGCGTTGGTTCGGGGAGCTCCTACAATGAGCAGTTCTTC.

The chain uses TRBV7-2 and TRBJ2-1; the D gene is possibly TRBD1 (5 bases). V was cut by 1 base and J by 2 bases, with 15 bases left in between. CDR1 and CDR2 (germline): SGHTA, FQGNSA. The CDR3 totals 17 residues. CDR3 in amino acids: CTSSLVSRTPPYNEQFF. Written as DNA, the CDR3 is TGTACCAGCAGCTTAGTTTCCCGGACACCACCCTACAATGAGCAGTTCTTC.

The CDR3 coding sequence is TGTGCCAGCAGTTTAGGGCTAGCGGGAGACTATGAGCAGTTCTTC. This encodes CASSLGLAGDYEQFF. The J gene is TRBJ2-1, the V gene TRBV12-3 or TRBV12-4; 10 bases agree with TRBD2. The CDR3 is 15 residues long. J lost 8 bases, V lost 1 base, and 5 bases had no gene match.

The chain employs TRBV12-3 or TRBV12-4 and TRBJ1-1; the match to TRBD1 covers 7 bases. Losses at the gene ends were 6 bases for V and 0 bases for J; bases not matched to a gene: 13. The CDR3 contains 17 residues. The CDR3 region is CASSRGTVYGMNTEAFF. The DNA of the CDR3 is TGTGCCAGCAGCCGCGGGACAGTGTATGGTATGAACACTGAAGCTTTCTTT.

V gene TRBV12-3 or TRBV12-4 combines with J gene TRBJ2-3, with D perhaps assigned TRBD1 or TRBD2 (6 bases each). Trimming removed 11 bases at V and 4 bases at J, with 16 bases between. The CDR3 totals 13 residues. This CDR3 reads CASREGGSDTQYF. The DNA of the CDR3 is TGTGCCTCACGCGAGGGGGGCTCAGATACGCAGTATTTT.

This chain uses TRBV5-6 with TRBJ2-4, with unresolved D. The J call is in doubt because the DNA end fits TRBJ2-7 better. Germline V lookup: CDR1 SGHDT, CDR2 YYEEEE. The CDR3 has 12 residues. CDR3 residues: CASSLTADEQYF. The CDR3 coding sequence is TGTGCCAGCAGCTTGACGGCAGACGAGCAGTACTTC.

Points on this clonotype: Germline is not matched at one junction end, which may reflect a read error. This chain connects TRBV7-7 to TRBJ2-3; 8 positions match TRBD2. CDR1 is SSHAT, CDR2 FNYEAQ, per germline (reference sequence). This CDR3 has 15 residues. CDR3 coding DNA: TGTGCTAGCAGCGGTGGACTAGCTAGCACAGATACGCAGTATTTT. It is translated as CASSGGLASTDTQYF.

This chain joins TRBV5-1 and TRBJ2-3; 8 bases fit TRBD2. The germline V gene encodes CDR1 SGHRS and CDR2 YFSETQ. V lost 1 base to trimming and J lost 6 bases; unmatched junction nucleotides: 10. The CDR3 runs to 16 residues. The CDR3 coding sequence is TGCGCCAGCAGCTTGACTACTGGACTAGCAAGCGATACGCAGTATTTT. It is translated as CASSLTTGLASDTQYF.

This clonotype was counted between two and nine times. The rearrangement links TRBV18 to TRBJ2-3; 7 nucleotides match TRBD1. V dropped 5 bases and J dropped 2; count of bases not matched to a gene: 7. The CDR3 is 15 residues long. Germline lookup yields CDR1 KGHSH and CDR2 LQKENI. CDR3 bases: TGTGCCAGCTCAACGGGACAGATTATCACAGATACGCAGTATTTT. Protein: CASSTGQIITDTQYF.

This clonotype was seen once. The chain joins TRBV29-1 to TRBJ2-5; 9 bases line up with TRBD1. Per the germline V gene, CDR1 is SQVTM and CDR2 is ANQGSEA. This CDR3 spans 16 amino acids. V trimming: 7 bases; J trimming: 5 bases; junction bases outside the gene matches: 17. In nucleotides, the CDR3 is TGCAGCGCCATAGGCCCAGACAGGGGGTTTCTCGAGACCCAGTACTTC. Translating it yields CSAIGPDRGFLETQYF. The whole variable domain, filled in from reference TRBV29-1 and TRBJ2-5, reads SAVISQKPSRDICQRGTSLTIQCQVDSQVTMMFWYRQQPGQSLTLIATANQGSEATYESGFVIDKFPISRPNLTFSTLTVSNMSPEDSSIYLCSAIGPDRGFLETQYFGPGTRLLVL.

The chain employs TRBV28 and TRBJ2-5, with D possibly being TRBD1 (6 bases). V was pared by 11 bases and J by 5 bases, with 18 bases between. The CDR3 is 13 residues long. Germline CDR1 reads MDHEN; CDR2 reads SYDVKM. The CDR3 spells CAGTRAGDETQYF. The CDR3 DNA sequence: TGTGCCGGGACAAGGGCAGGGGACGAGACCCAGTACTTC.

This clonotype has a single count. The chain has TRBV12-3 or TRBV12-4 and TRBJ2-1; D uncertain. V was shortened by 3 bases and J by 4 bases, with 7 bases between the two germline ends. The CDR3 covers 13 residues. CDR3 protein: CASSFVGYNEQFF. CDR3 sequence (DNA): TGTGCCAGCAGTTTTGTCGGGTACAATGAGCAGTTCTTC.

There are a few counts of this clonotype. This sequence joins TRBV12-3 or TRBV12-4 and TRBJ2-5, with 8 positions matching TRBD2. The length of the CDR3 is 16 residues. V gave up 1 base and J gave up 1 base; unmatched junction bases: 5. The CDR3 nucleotides are TGTGCCAGCAGTTTAGGCGGCGGGGGGACCCAAGAGACCCAGTACTTC. The encoded protein is CASSLGGGGTQETQYF.

This chain uses TRBV10-3 with TRBJ2-1; 8 bases are a match to TRBD1. There are 17 residues in the CDR3. The junction had 18 bases not matched to a gene; V was cut back by 6 bases and J by 8 bases. CDR1 and CDR2 (germline): ENHRY, SYGVKD. This CDR3 reads CAISRLGQGISVDEQFF. Written as DNA, the CDR3 is TGTGCCATCAGCCGGCTCGGACAGGGTATCTCTGTCGATGAGCAGTTCTTC.

This chain uses TRBV29-1 with TRBJ2-4; D is unresolved. Between the trimmed V and J ends, which lost 4 bases and 9 bases, there was a span of 10 bases. This CDR3 comprises 11 residues. CDR1 is SQVTM and CDR2 is ANQGSEA in the germline V gene. CDR3 nucleotide sequence: TGCAGCGTTGCGGCAGTGGGCATTCAGTACTTC. Its translation: CSVAAVGIQYF.